The 8 T cell receptor beta chains listed next were all sequenced from one sample in a study of shared clonotypes between healthy human individuals. Produced via immunoSEQ multiplex PCR; TCRdb's table is partial and in-frame only. In the table there are about 1 million clones, 75% to 85% of which are singletons. The material sequenced was memory CD4+ T cells from PBMCs. Subset here: CD45RA-negative fraction. These receptors originate from a man between 18 and 29 years old in good health. Some clones in this sample may be carry-over from other donors' samples.

The V gene is TRBV5-1, the J gene TRBJ2-7, with D unclear. The V gene lost 0 bases and the J gene lost 2 bases, with 9 bases spanning the gap. Germline assignment: CDR1 SGHRS and CDR2 YFSETQ. The CDR3 extends over 14 amino acids. The CDR3 sequence is CASSLEGRAYEQYF. The DNA of the CDR3 is TGCGCCAGCAGCTTGGAGGGCCGTGCCTACGAGCAGTACTTC.

A word on this clone: The same CDR3 also results from other DNA sequences found in this sample. The rearrangement links TRBV2 to TRBJ2-3, with D unclear. Looked up from germline, CDR1 is SNHLY and CDR2 is FYNNEI. V lost 4 bases and J lost 3, with 2 bases in between. The CDR3 covers 11 residues. The CDR3 region is CASSATDTQYF. In DNA, the CDR3 is TGTGCCAGCAGTGCTACAGATACGCAGTATTTT.

Note on this clone: Other DNA sequences in the same sample also yield this CDR3. V is TRBV28 and J is TRBJ2-7; D is unclear. V lost 8 bases and J lost 3, with 8 bases in between. This CDR3 has 11 amino acids. From germline, CDR1 is MDHEN and CDR2 SYDVKM. The CDR3 DNA follows: TGTGCCAGCGGCGGTAGCTACGAGCAGTACTTC. This codes for CASGGSYEQYF. The full variable domain, rest sourced from reference TRBV28 and TRBJ2-7, is DVKVTQSSRYLVKRTGEKVFLECVQDMDHENMFWYRQDPGLGLRLIYFSYDVKMKEKGDIPEGYSVSREKKERFSLILESASTNQTSMYLCASGGSYEQYFGPGTRLTVT.

The rearrangement links TRBV18 to TRBJ2-5, with D unresolved. The end of the DNA is better explained by TRBJ2-7, so the J call may be wrong. The CDR3 covers 14 residues. Germline-derived CDR1 and CDR2 are KGHSH and LQKENI. The CDR3 sequence is CASSRSDGAYEQYF. CDR3 bases: TGTGCCAGCTCACGCTCGGACGGTGCCTACGAGCAGTACTTC.

The rearrangement uses TRBV30 and TRBJ2-4; tentatively, D is TRBD2 (6 bases). Looked up from germline, CDR1 is GTSNPN and CDR2 is SVGIG (reference sequence). Trimming stripped 3 bases from V and 5 bases from J, with 17 bases between. The CDR3 is made up of 15 amino acids. The CDR3 is CAWRMREEGQNIQYF. The DNA for the CDR3 is TGTGCCTGGAGAATGCGAGAGGAGGGCCAAAACATTCAGTACTTC.

Details on this clone: The sample has other DNA sequences that encode this CDR3 too. The chain links TRBV5-1 to TRBJ2-5; D not certain. Per the germline V gene, CDR1 is SGHRS and CDR2 is YFSETQ. This CDR3 has 13 amino acids. V dropped 0 bases and J dropped 2 bases, with 5 bases sitting between them. The CDR3 DNA follows: TGCGCCAGCAGCTTGGGGGATCAAGAGACCCAGTACTTC. Its translation is CASSLGDQETQYF.

This clone was observed once. The chain couples TRBV28 to TRBJ1-5; D possibly corresponds to TRBD1 (5 bases). Per germline, CDR1 MDHEN and CDR2 SYDVKM. The V and J ends lost 8 bases and 4 bases respectively, with 12 bases between them. The CDR3 is 13 residues long. CDR3: CASRQTANQPQHF. CDR3 nucleotide sequence: TGTGCCAGCCGCCAGACAGCTAATCAGCCCCAGCATTTT.

V is TRBV13 and J is TRBJ2-3; 10 positions match TRBD1. V lost 6 bases and J lost 9; bases outside the gene matches: 3. The length of the CDR3 is 12 residues. Germline lookup yields CDR1 PRHDT and CDR2 FYEKMQ (reference sequence). CDR3 protein: CASSRQGATQYF. CDR3 bases: TGTGCCAGCAGTCGACAGGGGGCCACGCAGTATTTT.